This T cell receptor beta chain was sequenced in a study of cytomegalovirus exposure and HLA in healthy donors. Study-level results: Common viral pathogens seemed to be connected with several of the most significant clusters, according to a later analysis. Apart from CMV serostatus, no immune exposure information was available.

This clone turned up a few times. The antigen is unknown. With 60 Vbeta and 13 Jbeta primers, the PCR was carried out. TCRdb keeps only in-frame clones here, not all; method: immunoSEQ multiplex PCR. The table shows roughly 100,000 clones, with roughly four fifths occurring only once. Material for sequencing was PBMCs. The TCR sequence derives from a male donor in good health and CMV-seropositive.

The CDR3 protein is CAWSSGGAGNTIYF. CDR3 coding DNA: TGTGCCTGGAGTAGTGGCGGGGCTGGAAACACCATATATTTT. The gene calls are TRBV30 and TRBJ1-3; D is ambiguous. CDR3 length equals 14 residues. Looked up from germline, CDR1 is GTSNPN and CDR2 is SVGIG (reference sequence). The V gene lost 2 bases and the J gene lost 2 bases, with 10 bases spanning the gap.